The present entry profiles one TCR beta chain with its context. The CDR3 contains 13 residues. V was trimmed by 2 bases and J by 7 bases, leaving 11 bases between them. The germline CDR1 and CDR2 sequences are PRHDT and FYEKMQ (reference sequence). This record belongs to a study of T cells in narcolepsy. Generated by immunoSEQ multiplex PCR, the TCRdb table keeps only in-frame clones and is missing some. The profile shows some 23,000 clones, 84% of them singletons. The chain carries TRBV13 and TRBJ1-2; D remains ambiguous. Sequenced input: CD45RA- memory CD4+ T cells from PBMCs. This receptor was taken from a human donor with narcolepsy. The CDR3 DNA reads as TGTGCCAGCAGCTTACGGGGAAGTGGTGGCTACACCTTC. Encoded protein: CASSLRGSGGYTF.